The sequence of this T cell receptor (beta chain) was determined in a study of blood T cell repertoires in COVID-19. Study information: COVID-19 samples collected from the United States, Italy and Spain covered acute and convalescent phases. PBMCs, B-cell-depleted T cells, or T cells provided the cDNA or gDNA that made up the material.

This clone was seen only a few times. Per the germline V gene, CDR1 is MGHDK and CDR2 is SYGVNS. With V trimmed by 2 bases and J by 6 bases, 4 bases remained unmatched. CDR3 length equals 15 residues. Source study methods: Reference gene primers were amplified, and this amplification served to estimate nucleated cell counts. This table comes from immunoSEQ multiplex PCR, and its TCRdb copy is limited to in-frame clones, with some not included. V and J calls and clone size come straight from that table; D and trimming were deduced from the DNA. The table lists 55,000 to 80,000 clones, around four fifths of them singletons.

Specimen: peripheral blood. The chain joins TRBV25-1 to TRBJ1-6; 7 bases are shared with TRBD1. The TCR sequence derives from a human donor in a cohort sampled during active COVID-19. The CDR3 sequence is CASSERAGGNSPLHF. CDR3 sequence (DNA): TGTGCCAGCAGTGAACGGGCAGGGGGTAATTCACCCCTCCACTTT.